One sample yielded the 24 T cell receptor beta chains listed below, sequenced in a study of blood T cell repertoires in COVID-19. TCRdb keeps only in-frame clones here, not all; method: immunoSEQ multiplex PCR. The sample gives 150,000 to 200,000 clones, around 80% of which show up once; 9.5% to 11% is in the top ten. The sequencing input was peripheral blood. The receptor set was obtained from a man in his 60s with active or convalescent COVID-19.

V is TRBV5-1 and J is TRBJ2-3; no reliable D call. This CDR3 is built from 13 residues. V lost 1 base and J lost 4, with 7 bases in between. Germline-derived CDR1 and CDR2 are SGHRS and YFSETQ. This CDR3 is CASSLLEPDTQYF. As DNA, the CDR3 is TGCGCCAGCAGCTTGCTGGAGCCAGATACGCAGTATTTT.

The V call is TRBV3-1 (or the pseudogene TRBV3-2), the J call TRBJ2-2; 8 nucleotides agree with TRBD2. This CDR3 region has 15 residues. Germline V lookup: CDR1 LGHDT, CDR2 YNNKEL (reference sequence). The trim removed 7 bases at V and 5 bases at J, leaving 9 bases unmatched. This CDR3 reads CASKPAGVKTGELFF. The CDR3 nucleotides read TGTGCCAGCAAACCAGCGGGAGTAAAGACCGGGGAGCTGTTTTTT.

Ten or more counts support this clone. The rearrangement joins TRBV27 to TRBJ2-5, with 11 bases that match TRBD2. V was clipped by 5 bases and J by 3 bases; unmatched bases: 2. CDR1 and CDR2 from the germline V gene are MNHEY and SMNVEV (reference sequence). The CDR3 contains 14 residues. This CDR3 reads CASSLGLAEETQYF. As DNA, the CDR3 is TGTGCCAGCAGTCTGGGACTAGCGGAAGAGACCCAGTACTTC.

The rearrangement uses TRBV14 and TRBJ1-2; D ambiguous. The CDR3 has 12 residues. Germline CDR1 and CDR2: SGHDN and FVKESK. V lost 3 bases and J 7 bases, leaving 9 bases between the germline ends. CDR3 DNA sequence: TGTGCCAGCAGCCAGGGAGGTCTTGGCTACACCTTC. As protein: CASSQGGLGYTF. Based on the CDR3 plus reference TRBV14 and TRBJ1-2, the full variable domain is EAGVTQFPSHSVIEKGQTVTLRCDPISGHDNLYWYRRVMGKEIKFLLHFVKESKQDESGMPNNRFLAERTGGTYSTLKVQPAELEDSGVYFCASSQGGLGYTFGSGTRLTVV.

The table lists this clone with a count of one. This chain uses TRBV24-1 with TRBJ1-1; the match to TRBD1 covers 8 bases. From germline, CDR1 is KGHDR and CDR2 SFDVKD. The V and J ends lost 4 bases and 0 bases, in that order; junction bases with no gene match: 12. The CDR3 is 18 residues long. As DNA, the CDR3 is TGTGCCACCAGTGACTCGCCCCGGGACAGGATAATGAACACTGAAGCTTTCTTT. Translating gives CATSDSPRDRIMNTEAFF.

The chain employs TRBV2 and TRBJ2-5; 10 bases match TRBD1. Germline V lookup: CDR1 SNHLY, CDR2 FYNNEI. J gave up 3 bases and V 3 bases, and 4 bases lay outside the gene matches. The CDR3 consists of 15 residues. This CDR3 reads CASSDLGQGKETQYF. The CDR3 DNA reads as TGTGCCAGCAGTGACTTGGGACAGGGGAAAGAGACCCAGTACTTC.

The V and J genes are TRBV28 and TRBJ1-4, with TRBD1 matching over 10 bases. This CDR3 contains 15 residues. Trimming at V came to 4 bases and at J to 5 bases, leaving 4 bases not matched to a gene. Germline CDR1 is MDHEN and CDR2 is SYDVKM. CDR3 nucleotide sequence: TGTGCCAGCAGTTCATTGGGACAGGGGAATGAAAAACTGTTTTTT. This encodes CASSSLGQGNEKLFF.

This chain links TRBV5-4 with TRBJ1-2; possibly TRBD1 for D (5 bases). Per germline, CDR1 SGHNT and CDR2 YYREEE (reference sequence). This CDR3 has 14 amino acids. V was pared by 3 bases and J by 5 bases, with 14 bases between. CDR3 protein: CASSWEGLGYGYTF. The CDR3 DNA sequence: TGTGCCAGCAGCTGGGAGGGGTTGGGGTATGGCTACACCTTC.

The chain uses TRBV6-5 and TRBJ1-2; 9 positions match TRBD1. CDR1 is MNHEY, CDR2 SVGAGI, per germline. With 6 bases clipped from V and 9 bases from J, the junction kept 5 bases outside the gene matches. CDR3 length: 12 residues. CDR3 residues: CASRGTGNSYTF. The CDR3 DNA reads TGTGCCAGCAGAGGGACAGGGAACAGCTACACCTTC.

The chain combines TRBV18 with TRBJ2-6, with TRBD1 matching 7 bases. The CDR3 length is 18 residues. Germline V CDR1 and CDR2: KGHSH, LQKENI. V lost 0 bases and J lost 0; bases outside the gene matches: 5. The CDR3 DNA sequence: TGTGCCAGCTCACCACCGGGACAGAAGCTCTCTGGGGCCAACGTCCTGACTTTC. Translated: CASSPPGQKLSGANVLTF.

The gene calls are TRBV6-2 or TRBV6-3 and TRBJ1-2, with a possible D match to TRBD1 (6 bases). The V end was cut by 0 bases, the J end by 6 bases, with 8 bases between. Germline lookup yields CDR1 MNHEY and CDR2 SVGEGT. The CDR3 runs to 13 residues. In DNA form, the CDR3 reads TGTGCCAGCAGTTACTCGAAGGGGGATGGCTACACCTTC. It yields the protein CASSYSKGDGYTF.

The CDR3 loop is CATSDLTTGSSYNEQFF. CDR3 nucleotides: TGTGCCACCAGTGATTTAACGACAGGGAGCTCCTACAATGAGCAGTTCTTC. The V and J genes are TRBV24-1 and TRBJ2-1; the match to TRBD1 covers 7 bases. Germline trimming cut 1 base from V and 0 bases from J; bases unmatched to any gene: 5. The CDR3 extends over 17 amino acids. From germline, CDR1 is KGHDR and CDR2 SFDVKD.

This clone has only a few counts. The rearrangement joins TRBV7-9 to TRBJ1-2; possibly TRBD1 for D (5 bases). CDR3 size: 16 residues. Germline V gene data show CDR1 as SEHNR and CDR2 as FQNEAQ (reference sequence). Between the trimmed V and J ends, which lost 0 bases and 4 bases, there was a span of 15 bases. CDR3 sequence: CASSLAETVPRYGYTF. CDR3 nucleotides: TGTGCCAGCAGCTTAGCGGAGACAGTGCCACGCTATGGCTACACCTTC.

The V call is TRBV28, the J call TRBJ1-5; no reliable D call. Trimming cost V 3 bases and J 0 bases, with 9 bases left between them. The CDR3 is 15 amino acids. Germline-derived CDR1 and CDR2 are MDHEN and SYDVKM. CDR3: CASSLAVYSNQPQHF. The CDR3, as DNA: TGTGCCAGCAGTTTGGCAGTTTATAGCAATCAGCCCCAGCATTTT. The variable domain in full, with the rest retrieved from reference TRBV28 and TRBJ1-5, is DVKVTQSSRYLVKRTGEKVFLECVQDMDHENMFWYRQDPGLGLRLIYFSYDVKMKEKGDIPEGYSVSREKKERFSLILESASTNQTSMYLCASSLAVYSNQPQHFGDGTRLSIL.

This CDR3 is CASSFSTSGHNEQFF. The CDR3 DNA reads as TGCGCCAGCAGCTTTAGTACTAGCGGCCACAATGAGCAGTTCTTC. The V call is TRBV5-1, the J call TRBJ2-1; 8 positions agree with TRBD2. Per the germline V gene, CDR1 is SGHRS and CDR2 is YFSETQ. The CDR3 contains 15 residues. V lost 2 bases and J lost 5; bases outside the gene matches: 6.

The rearrangement joins TRBV7-9 to TRBJ1-1, with D perhaps TRBD1 (5 bases). The V gene's germline CDR1 is SEHNR and CDR2 FQNEAQ (reference sequence). V was shortened by 1 base and J by 5 bases, with 14 bases between the two germline ends. CDR3 length equals 15 residues. CDR3 loop: CASSLGWGGITEAFF. The CDR3 bases are TGTGCCAGCAGCTTAGGGTGGGGCGGCATTACTGAAGCTTTCTTT.

This chain uses TRBV3-1 (or the pseudogene TRBV3-2) with TRBJ1-2; 9 bases map to TRBD1. Per germline, CDR1 LGHDT and CDR2 YNNKEL (reference sequence). The CDR3 covers 15 residues. The V and J ends lost 1 base and 1 base, in that order; junction bases with no gene match: 1. The CDR3 DNA follows: TGTGCCAGCAGCCAAGGGGGACAGGGTAACTATGGCTACACCTTC. Encoded protein: CASSQGGQGNYGYTF.

DNA for the CDR3: TGTGCCAGCAGCTTAGGTGGTAGGAGCTCTGGAAACACCATATATTTT. It is translated as CASSLGGRSSGNTIYF. The chain links TRBV7-2 to TRBJ1-3; no definite D call. V was cut by 1 base and J by 0 bases, with 10 bases left in between. Per germline, CDR1 SGHTA and CDR2 FQGNSA. The length of the CDR3 is 16 residues.

The CDR3 here is CASSLVGQSYGYTF. CDR3 bases: TGTGCCAGCAGTTTAGTGGGACAGTCCTATGGCTACACCTTC. The chain carries TRBV28 and TRBJ1-2; 7 bases align to TRBD1. The junction had 4 bases not matched to a gene; V was cut back by 2 bases and J by 4 bases. The CDR3 covers 14 residues. The germline V gene encodes CDR1 MDHEN and CDR2 SYDVKM.

The chain links TRBV5-6 to TRBJ1-2; TRBD1 matches at 7 bases. The trim removed 4 bases at V and 2 bases at J, leaving 5 bases unmatched. The germline CDR1 and CDR2 sequences are SGHDT and YYEEEE. This CDR3 region has 14 residues. CDR3 sequence reads: CASSRGQSNYGYTF. CDR3 nucleotides: TGTGCCAGCAGCAGGGGACAGTCCAACTATGGCTACACCTTC.

The chain joins TRBV10-1 to TRBJ1-2; TRBD1 aligns across 8 bases. V dropped 6 bases and J dropped 4; count of bases not matched to a gene: 4. This CDR3 is built from 13 residues. Germline CDR1 WNHNN, CDR2 SYGVQD (reference sequence). The CDR3 DNA is TGCGCCAGCAGCGGGGACAGGCTCTATGGCTACACCTTC. The encoded protein is CASSGDRLYGYTF.

The V and J genes are TRBV5-1 and TRBJ1-4; 9 nucleotides align to TRBD1. Looked up from germline, CDR1 is SGHRS and CDR2 is YFSETQ. The CDR3 consists of 15 residues. V lost 0 bases to trimming and J lost 8 bases; unmatched junction nucleotides: 5. The CDR3 DNA is TGCGCCAGCAGCTTGGGTGGGACAGGGACCGAAAAACTGTTTTTT. It translates to CASSLGGTGTEKLFF.

V usage is TRBV11-3 and J usage is TRBJ1-5; D unresolved. The CDR3 covers 10 residues. The V and J ends lost 8 bases and 4 bases respectively, with 3 bases between them. Germline V lookup: CDR1 SGHNT, CDR2 YENEEA. CDR3 in amino acids: CASPNQPQHF. The CDR3 DNA reads TGTGCCAGCCCTAATCAGCCCCAGCATTTT.

V and J are TRBV7-2 and TRBJ2-4; TRBD2 matches 9 bases. Germline V gene data show CDR1 as SGHTA and CDR2 as FQGNSA. V gave up 3 bases and J gave up 5 bases; unmatched junction bases: 8. The CDR3 has 16 residues. The CDR3 sequence: CASSLKGGRAENIQYF. DNA of the CDR3: TGTGCCAGCAGCTTGAAGGGCGGGAGGGCAGAAAACATTCAGTACTTC.